The rows below give T cell receptor beta chains drawn from one sample of a study of blood T cell repertoires in COVID-19. Produced via immunoSEQ multiplex PCR; TCRdb's table is partial and in-frame only. The table records tens of thousands of clones, 80% to 90% of them present only once. Sequencing input: peripheral blood. Receptors were obtained from a human donor in a cohort sampled during active COVID-19. Each CDR3 is given with its conserved first and last residue. D genes are given only for firm matches. Clone sizes are given selectively: once, few, many, or a class where the clone is expanded.

abundance: .
v_gene: TRBV4-1
d_gene: .
j_gene: TRBJ1-1
CDR3nt: TGCGCCAGCAGGGACATTACAGGGAGCACTGAAGCTTTCTTT
CDR3aa: CASRDITGSTEAFF

abundance: .
v_gene: TRBV5-1
d_gene: .
j_gene: TRBJ1-4
CDR3nt: TGCGCCAGCTCTGACAGCTCAACAACTAATGAAAAACTGTTTTTT
CDR3aa: CASSDSSTTNEKLFF

abundance: .
v_gene: TRBV6-5
d_gene: TRBD1
j_gene: TRBJ1-2
CDR3nt: TGTGCCAGCACCCTTAGACAGGGTACTAACTATGGCTACACCTTC
CDR3aa: CASTLRQGTNYGYTF

abundance: .
v_gene: TRBV3-1/TRBV3-2
d_gene: TRBD2
j_gene: TRBJ2-1
CDR3nt: TGTGCCAGCAGTCTGGGGACTAGCGGCAATGAGCAGTTCTTC
CDR3aa: CASSLGTSGNEQFF

abundance: .
v_gene: TRBV28
d_gene: TRBD1
j_gene: TRBJ1-2
CDR3nt: TGTGCCAGCAGTTTAGGGACAGGGCTCGGCTACACCTTC
CDR3aa: CASSLGTGLGYTF

abundance: .
v_gene: TRBV5-1
d_gene: TRBD2
j_gene: TRBJ2-5
CDR3nt: TGCGCCAGTTCCCTCGGTGGAGCGGGAGAAGAGACCCAGTACTTC
CDR3aa: CASSLGGAGEETQYF

abundance: few
v_gene: TRBV10-1
d_gene: .
j_gene: TRBJ1-5
CDR3nt: TGCGCCAGCAGTGAACAGCATAGCAATCAGCCCCAGCATTTT
CDR3aa: CASSEQHSNQPQHF

abundance: once
v_gene: TRBV4-1
d_gene: .
j_gene: TRBJ2-7
CDR3nt: TGCGCCAGCAGCCAAGATTTAGGACTCGCCTACGAGCAGTACTTC
CDR3aa: CASSQDLGLAYEQYF

abundance: .
v_gene: TRBV4-2
d_gene: TRBD1
j_gene: TRBJ1-4
CDR3nt: TGTGCCAGCAGCCAAGATCCCGGGACAGGGGACGAAAAACTGTTTTTT
CDR3aa: CASSQDPGTGDEKLFF

abundance: .
v_gene: TRBV5-6
d_gene: TRBD2
j_gene: TRBJ2-1
CDR3nt: TGTGCCAGCAGCTTGTATAGCGGGGGGGCCGTCCATGAGCAGTTCTTC
CDR3aa: CASSLYSGGAVHEQFF

abundance: .
v_gene: TRBV30
d_gene: .
j_gene: TRBJ1-2
CDR3nt: TGTGCCTGGAGAGACAACACGGGAGGTACCTATGGCTACACCTTC
CDR3aa: CAWRDNTGGTYGYTF

abundance: .
v_gene: TRBV30
d_gene: .
j_gene: TRBJ2-6
CDR3nt: TGTGCCTGGAGTCCGGGATCTGGGGCCAACGTCCTGACTTTC
CDR3aa: CAWSPGSGANVLTF

abundance: once
v_gene: TRBV5-4
d_gene: .
j_gene: TRBJ1-1
CDR3nt: TGTGCCAGCAGCCTCGACAGGAACACTGAAGCTTTCTTT
CDR3aa: CASSLDRNTEAFF

abundance: .
v_gene: TRBV18
d_gene: TRBD1
j_gene: TRBJ1-3
CDR3nt: TGTGCCAGCTCACCAGACAGGGGAATCTCTGGAAACACCATATATTTT
CDR3aa: CASSPDRGISGNTIYF

abundance: .
v_gene: TRBV12-5
d_gene: TRBD2
j_gene: TRBJ2-5
CDR3nt: TGTGCTAGTGGTCCCGGACTAGCGGGGGGAGAGACCCAGTACTTC
CDR3aa: CASGPGLAGGETQYF

abundance: once
v_gene: TRBV6-1
d_gene: .
j_gene: TRBJ1-2
CDR3nt: TGTGCCAGCAGTGAAGAAGACTTCGGCCCGCCGAATGGCTACACCTTC
CDR3aa: CASSEEDFGPPNGYTF

abundance: .
v_gene: TRBV10-3
d_gene: TRBD1
j_gene: TRBJ1-4
CDR3nt: TGTGCCACTACAGGGGCAACTAATGAAAAACTGTTTTTT
CDR3aa: CATTGATNEKLFF

abundance: .
v_gene: TRBV21-1
d_gene: .
j_gene: TRBJ2-3
CDR3nt: TGTGCCAGCAGCAAAGTCGACTTAACAGATACGCAGTATTTT
CDR3aa: CASSKVDLTDTQYF

abundance: .
v_gene: TRBV6-5
d_gene: TRBD2
j_gene: TRBJ2-3
CDR3nt: TGTGCCAGCAATATAGCGGGGCCTAGCACAGATACGCAGTATTTT
CDR3aa: CASNIAGPSTDTQYF

abundance: .
v_gene: TRBV12-5
d_gene: .
j_gene: TRBJ2-7
CDR3nt: TGTGCTAGTGGAGAGGGGGAGCACCCTATCGAGCAGTACTTC
CDR3aa: CASGEGEHPIEQYF

abundance: .
v_gene: TRBV4-2
d_gene: .
j_gene: TRBJ1-6
CDR3nt: TGTGCCAGCAGCCAAGACCGGAGCTCCTATAATTCACCCCTCCACTTT
CDR3aa: CASSQDRSSYNSPLHF

abundance: .
v_gene: TRBV7-3
d_gene: TRBD1
j_gene: TRBJ2-7
CDR3nt: TGTGCCAGCAGCTTAGACAGGGGCAGCGAGCAGTACTTC
CDR3aa: CASSLDRGSEQYF

abundance: .
v_gene: TRBV6-2/TRBV6-3
d_gene: TRBD2
j_gene: TRBJ2-7
CDR3nt: TGTGCCAGCAGTTACTCGAGTGGTAGCGGGATCTCCTACGAGCAGTACTTC
CDR3aa: CASSYSSGSGISYEQYF

abundance: .
v_gene: TRBV29-1
d_gene: TRBD2
j_gene: TRBJ2-5
CDR3nt: TGCAGCGTAGACGGGACTAGGGTAGAGACCCAGTACTTC
CDR3aa: CSVDGTRVETQYF

abundance: .
v_gene: TRBV11-2
d_gene: .
j_gene: TRBJ1-1
CDR3nt: TGTGCCAGCAGCTTAGTTGTGACAGCTCACACTGAAGCTTTCTTT
CDR3aa: CASSLVVTAHTEAFF

abundance: .
v_gene: TRBV28
d_gene: .
j_gene: TRBJ2-3
CDR3nt: TGTGCCAGCAGTTGGGGACTCCCCACAGATACGCAGTATTTT
CDR3aa: CASSWGLPTDTQYF

abundance: .
v_gene: TRBV7-9
d_gene: TRBD2
j_gene: TRBJ2-7
CDR3nt: TGTGCCAGCAGCTCCCCACTAGCGGTAAGCTCCTACGAGCAGTACTTC
CDR3aa: CASSSPLAVSSYEQYF

abundance: few
v_gene: TRBV5-1
d_gene: TRBD1
j_gene: TRBJ1-4
CDR3nt: TGCGCCAGCAGCCTAGACAGGGCTGAAAAACTGTTTTTT
CDR3aa: CASSLDRAEKLFF

abundance: .
v_gene: TRBV28
d_gene: .
j_gene: TRBJ1-3
CDR3nt: TGTGCCAGCAGTCGACAATTCTCTGGAAACACCATATATTTT
CDR3aa: CASSRQFSGNTIYF

abundance: few
v_gene: TRBV7-3
d_gene: TRBD2
j_gene: TRBJ2-1
CDR3nt: TGTGCCAGCAGCTCTACTAGCGGCCGATACAATGAGCAGTTCTTC
CDR3aa: CASSSTSGRYNEQFF

abundance: .
v_gene: TRBV28
d_gene: .
j_gene: TRBJ2-1
CDR3nt: TGTGCCAGCAGTTTTAGAGCGGAAGGCTACAATGAGCAGTTCTTC
CDR3aa: CASSFRAEGYNEQFF

abundance: once
v_gene: TRBV5-1
d_gene: .
j_gene: TRBJ1-1
CDR3nt: TGCGCCAGCAGCTTGGATCCGTTCAACATGAACACTGAAGCTTTCTTT
CDR3aa: CASSLDPFNMNTEAFF

abundance: .
v_gene: TRBV4-3
d_gene: TRBD1
j_gene: TRBJ2-7
CDR3nt: TGCGCCAGCAGCACCCGGACAGGGGGCTACGAGCAGTACTTC
CDR3aa: CASSTRTGGYEQYF

abundance: .
v_gene: TRBV11-2
d_gene: .
j_gene: TRBJ1-2
CDR3nt: TGTGCCAGCAGCTTACTACAGGATTTTCATGGCTACACCTTC
CDR3aa: CASSLLQDFHGYTF

abundance: .
v_gene: TRBV6-2/TRBV6-3
d_gene: .
j_gene: TRBJ2-3
CDR3nt: TGTGCCAGCAGTTACGGGGGGGCTGGCACAGATACGCAGTATTTT
CDR3aa: CASSYGGAGTDTQYF

abundance: few
v_gene: TRBV7-2
d_gene: .
j_gene: TRBJ1-5
CDR3nt: TGTGCCAGCAGCCCACAGGGACGTAGCAATCAGCCCCAGCATTTT
CDR3aa: CASSPQGRSNQPQHF

abundance: .
v_gene: TRBV10-3
d_gene: TRBD2
j_gene: TRBJ2-1
CDR3nt: TGTGCCATCAGTGAGGCCTCCGGGACTAGCGGTGAGCAGTTCTTC
CDR3aa: CAISEASGTSGEQFF